This is a list of T cell receptor beta chains from one sample in a study of shared clonotypes between healthy human individuals. Assay used: immunoSEQ multiplex PCR; TCRdb lists only in-frame clones, some missing. The sample shows about 2.5 million clones, 80% to 95% of them seen only once. Sequenced: naive CD4+ T cells from PBMCs. These receptors were collected from a man aged 18 to 30 in good health. Some clones in this sample may be carry-over from other donors' samples. Both conserved end residues are part of each CDR3. A D gene is named only where the DNA matches it firmly. A row's size may be missing; if present it is once, few, many or a size class.

-,TRBV4-1,-,TRBJ2-1,CASSSPGRRSYNEQFF,TGCGCCAGCAGCTCCCCGGGCCGCCGAAGCTACAATGAGCAGTTCTTC
-,TRBV27,-,TRBJ1-4,CASSLQQGATNEKLFF,TGTGCCAGCAGTTTGCAACAGGGAGCAACTAATGAAAAACTGTTTTTT
-,TRBV7-2,-,TRBJ1-2,CASSPDRLGDTF,TGTGCCAGCAGCCCTGACAGGTTAGGGGACACCTTC
TRBD1,TRBV6-1,-,TRBJ1-4,CASSDGQGGEKLFF,TGTGCCAGCAGTGATGGACAGGGGGGAGAAAAACTGTTTTTT
-,TRBV13,-,TRBJ2-7,CASSLSSEQYF,TGTGCCAGCAGCTTATCCTCCGAGCAGTACTTC
-,TRBV9,once,TRBJ1-4,CASSVGTDNEKLFF,TGTGCCAGCAGCGTAGGGACAGATAATGAAAAACTGTTTTTT
-,TRBV11-3,-,TRBJ2-3,CASSSTPPWTNRTDTQYF,TGTGCCAGCAGCTCTACACCTCCCTGGACTAATCGGACAGATACGCAGTATTTT
-,TRBV28,-,TRBJ2-3,CASNRYPDTQYF,TGTGCCAGCAATCGGTATCCAGATACGCAGTATTTT
TRBD2,TRBV9,-,TRBJ2-7,CASAGGQSYEQYF,TGTGCCAGCGCGGGGGGGCAGTCCTACGAGCAGTACTTC
-,TRBV4-3,-,TRBJ2-2,CASSLQGGGLFF,TGCGCCAGCAGCCTACAGGGAGGGGGGCTGTTTTTT
-,TRBV10-3,-,TRBJ1-5,CAIQPTGNQPQHF,TGTGCCATTCAGCCCACAGGCAATCAGCCCCAGCATTTT
TRBD2,TRBV11-2,few,TRBJ2-3,CASSRLTTSGRADTQYF,TGTGCCAGCAGTCGGTTGACGACTAGCGGGAGGGCAGATACGCAGTATTTT
-,TRBV7-2,-,TRBJ2-1,CASSPSGPYNEQFF,TGTGCCAGCAGCCCCAGTGGTCCCTACAATGAGCAGTTCTTC
TRBD2,TRBV27,-,TRBJ2-7,CASTALGEGPYEQYF,TGTGCCAGCACCGCTTTGGGGGAGGGACCCTACGAGCAGTACTTC
TRBD1,TRBV5-4,-,TRBJ2-1,CASSSQGVPSGEQFF,TGTGCCAGCAGCTCCCAGGGGGTCCCGTCCGGCGAGCAGTTCTTC
-,TRBV2,-,TRBJ2-2,CASSDERAGELFF,TGTGCCAGCTCCGATGAAAGGGCCGGGGAGCTGTTTTTT
-,TRBV6-1,once,TRBJ1-5,CASSDEADQPQHF,TGTGCCAGCAGTGATGAGGCGGACCAGCCCCAGCATTTT
TRBD1,TRBV11-2,-,TRBJ1-1,CASSLAFQGAMNTEAFF,TGTGCCAGCAGCTTAGCTTTTCAGGGGGCCATGAACACTGAAGCTTTCTTT
TRBD1,TRBV19,once,TRBJ1-5,CASTPGTGQPQHF,TGTGCCAGTACACCCGGGACAGGGCAGCCCCAGCATTTT
TRBD1,TRBV28,once,TRBJ1-2,CASSRKRGQLGGYTF,TGTGCCAGCAGTAGAAAAAGGGGACAGCTGGGGGGCTACACCTTC